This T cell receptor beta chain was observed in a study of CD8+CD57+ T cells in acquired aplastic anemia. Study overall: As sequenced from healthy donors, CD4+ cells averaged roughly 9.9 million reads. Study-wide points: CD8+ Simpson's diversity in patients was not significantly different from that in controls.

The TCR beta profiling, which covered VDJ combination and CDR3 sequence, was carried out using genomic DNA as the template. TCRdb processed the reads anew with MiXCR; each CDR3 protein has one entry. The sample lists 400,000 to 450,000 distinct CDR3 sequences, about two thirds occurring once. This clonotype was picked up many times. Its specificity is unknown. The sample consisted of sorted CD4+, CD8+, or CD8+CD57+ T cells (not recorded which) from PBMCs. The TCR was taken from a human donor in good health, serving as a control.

The CDR3 region has the DNA TGTGCCAGCAGTGAAGCACTAGCGGGGGCCAACTCCTACGAGCAGTACTTC. It specifies CASSEALAGANSYEQYF. The rearrangement joins TRBV6-1 to TRBJ2-7; 11 bases line up with TRBD2. V lost 0 bases and J lost 0; bases outside the gene matches: 4. Germline V gives CDR1 MNHNS, CDR2 SASEGT. The CDR3 runs 17 residues.